This entry lists 27 T cell receptor beta chains sequenced from one sample in a study of shared clonotypes between healthy human individuals. Clones were read by immunoSEQ multiplex PCR, and TCRdb kept only the in-frame ones, dropping some. The data contain around 88,000 clones, roughly 69% of them singletons. Sequenced: memory CD8+ T cells sorted from blood. Subset indicated: CD45RO+ cells pooled with CCR7-negative TemRA cells. Source of these receptors: a man younger than 45 in good health.

This clone has a handful of counts. The V call is TRBV10-1, the J call TRBJ2-3, with D perhaps TRBD1 (5 bases). Trimming shortened V by 0 bases and J by 0 bases, and 13 bases separated the two germline ends. CDR3 length: 17 residues. Per the germline V gene, CDR1 is WNHNN and CDR2 is SYGVQD (reference sequence). CDR3 residues: CASSESSTVPSTDTQYF. The CDR3 DNA is TGCGCCAGCAGTGAGTCCTCGACAGTCCCTAGCACAGATACGCAGTATTTT.

The gene calls are TRBV4-1 and TRBJ2-5, with 9 bases identical to TRBD1. The V gene's germline CDR1 is MGHRA and CDR2 YSYEKL. V trimming: 4 bases; J trimming: 0 bases; junction bases outside the gene matches: 9. The CDR3 spans 17 residues. The chain's CDR3 is CASSPGGGQGYQETQYF. The CDR3 DNA sequence: TGCGCCAGCAGCCCAGGCGGCGGACAGGGGTACCAAGAGACCCAGTACTTC.

The gene calls are TRBV11-3 and TRBJ2-5; a possible D gene is TRBD2 (5 bases). V was pared by 2 bases and J by 3 bases, with 7 bases between. The germline V gene has CDR1 SGHNT and CDR2 YENEEA. This CDR3 is 13 amino acids long. The CDR3 nucleotides read TGTGCCAGCAGCTTATCAGCGGAAGAGACCCAGTACTTC. Its translation: CASSLSAEETQYF.

The rearrangement links TRBV4-3 to TRBJ2-1; the match to TRBD2 covers 10 bases. The CDR3 consists of 16 residues. Germline CDR1 LGHNA, CDR2 YSLEER. The junction had 3 bases not matched to a gene; V was cut back by 1 base and J by 3 bases. The DNA of the CDR3 is TGCGCCAGCAGCCAAGGAACTAGCGGGGTCTACAATGAGCAGTTCTTC. It codes for CASSQGTSGVYNEQFF.

The chain links TRBV30 to TRBJ2-7, with D perhaps matching TRBD2 (5 bases). Germline V lookup: CDR1 GTSNPN, CDR2 SVGIG (reference sequence). The ends were cut back, 3 bases at V and 0 bases at J, with 12 bases in the middle. This CDR3 has 14 residues. The CDR3 DNA reads as TGTGCCTGGAGCGTCGGGGTGGGCTCCTACGAGCAGTACTTC. Protein: CAWSVGVGSYEQYF.

J is TRBJ1-2 and V is TRBV7-8; D gene unclear. The CDR3 runs to 14 residues. CDR1 and CDR2 from the germline V gene are SGHVS and FQNEAQ. With 1 base removed from V and 8 bases from J, the gap between germline ends came to 14 bases. The CDR3 spells CASSLEQRVAGYTF. Written as DNA, the CDR3 is TGTGCCAGCAGCTTAGAGCAAAGGGTAGCCGGCTACACCTTC.

The chain uses TRBV7-8 and TRBJ2-7; tentative D call: TRBD2 (6 bases). V was cut by 5 bases and J by 3 bases, with 11 bases left in between. The CDR3 extends over 13 amino acids. CDR1 SGHVS and CDR2 FQNEAQ come from the germline V gene. In DNA, the CDR3 is TGTGCCAGCAGCCCGGGAGCCGTCTACGAGCAGTACTTC. It yields the protein CASSPGAVYEQYF. Complete variable domain (other parts from reference TRBV7-8 and TRBJ2-7): GAGVSQSPRYKVAKRGQDVALRCDPISGHVSLFWYQQALGQGPEFLTYFQNEAQLDKSGLPSDRFFAERPEGSVSTLKIQRTQQEDSAVYLCASSPGAVYEQYFGPGTRLTVT.

This chain joins TRBV28 and TRBJ2-6; D gene unclear. This CDR3 region has 18 residues. V was cut by 5 bases and J by 5 bases, with 22 bases left in between. CDR1 and CDR2 (germline): MDHEN, SYDVKM. CDR3 in DNA: TGTGCCAGCAGTGACAACCCTCCTACACAAAGTCGGGCCAACGTCCTGACTTTC. Its translation is CASSDNPPTQSRANVLTF.

This clone was seen a single time. This rearrangement joins TRBV5-1 to TRBJ2-1, with TRBD1 as a possible D gene (6 bases). This CDR3 contains 15 residues. Trimming removed 0 bases at V and 5 bases at J, with 12 bases between. The germline gives CDR1 SGHRS, CDR2 YFSETQ. CDR3 protein: CASSLATGLHNEQFF. The CDR3 bases are TGCGCCAGCAGCTTGGCCACAGGGCTCCACAATGAGCAGTTCTTC.

With respect to this clone: A far more abundant clone sits one base away, making this likely a read error. The genes are TRBV25-1 and TRBJ2-5, with D unclear. The closer fit of TRBJ2-7 to the DNA end suggests the J call may be wrong. Germline V gives CDR1 MGHDK, CDR2 SYGVNS. The CDR3 has 12 residues. The CDR3 loop is CASSGVSYEQYF. The CDR3 nucleotides are TGTGCCAGCAGTGGGGTCTCCTACGAGCAGTACTTC.

V is TRBV7-3 and J is TRBJ2-7; D is possibly TRBD2 (7 bases). The CDR3 is 14 amino acids. CDR1 is SGHTA, CDR2 FQGTGA, per germline. Deletions cut 2 bases from V and 6 bases from J, with 14 bases between. The CDR3 is CASSLLGGPSEQYF. CDR3 sequence (DNA): TGTGCCAGCAGCTTACTGGGGGGGCCGAGCGAGCAGTACTTC.

The chain has TRBV30 and TRBJ1-2; 7 bases fit TRBD1. The ends lost 4 bases at V and 3 bases at J; junction bases unmatched: 8. CDR3 length: 14 amino acids. The V gene's germline CDR1 is GTSNPN and CDR2 SVGIG (reference sequence). The CDR3 region has the DNA TGTGCCTGGAACGATCCGGGACAGTACTATGGCTACACCTTC. Translated: CAWNDPGQYYGYTF. Full variable domain (remainder filled in from reference TRBV30 and TRBJ1-2): SQTIHQWPATLVQPVGSPLSLECTVEGTSNPNLYWYRQAAGRGLQLLFYSVGIGQISSEVPQNLSASRPQDRQFILSSKKLLLSDSGFYLCAWNDPGQYYGYTFGSGTRLTVV.

The rearrangement joins TRBV18 to TRBJ2-1, with 13 bases fitting TRBD2. Trimming at V came to 6 bases and at J to 3 bases, leaving 11 bases not matched to a gene. This CDR3 is built from 18 residues. Per the germline V gene, CDR1 is KGHSH and CDR2 is LQKENI. The CDR3 DNA follows: TGTGCCAGCTCTCCTTGGACTAGCGGGAGAGTCTTCTACAATGAGCAGTTCTTC. Protein: CASSPWTSGRVFYNEQFF.

This chain uses TRBV6-6 with TRBJ2-2; D assignment may be TRBD1 or TRBD2 (5 bases each). Germline loops: CDR1 MNHNY, CDR2 SVGAGI (reference sequence). Trimming shortened V by 6 bases and J by 4 bases, and 18 bases separated the two germline ends. The CDR3 loop spans 16 amino acids. The CDR3 coding sequence is TGTGCCAGCAGAAGCGGACACCCCGCGATCACCGGGGAGCTGTTTTTT. It specifies CASRSGHPAITGELFF.

The chain has TRBV25-1 and TRBJ2-1; D remains unclear. Germline V gene sequence: CDR1 MGHDK, CDR2 SYGVNS. The V gene lost 3 bases and the J gene lost 7 bases, with 1 base spanning the gap. The CDR3 totals 10 residues. For the CDR3, the DNA is TGTGCCAGCAGTGAGAATGAGCAGTTCTTC. This codes for CASSENEQFF.

CDR3 coding DNA: TGTGCCAGCAGCTTAGCGAAAAGGGGGGAAGAGACCCAGTACTTC. It codes for CASSLAKRGEETQYF. The rearrangement uses TRBV7-9 and TRBJ2-5; D may be TRBD1 or TRBD2 (6 bases each). Trimming cost V 0 bases and J 3 bases, with 11 bases left between them. CDR1 and CDR2 (germline): SEHNR, FQNEAQ (reference sequence). CDR3 size: 15 residues.

As concerns this clone: Other DNA sequences in this specimen translate into the identical CDR3. This chain uses TRBV7-6 with TRBJ2-1; D gene unclear. Trimming removed 1 base from V and 3 bases from J, with 7 bases in between. The CDR3 extends over 14 amino acids. In germline, CDR1 is SGHVS, CDR2 FNYEAQ. Here the CDR3 reads CASSLGGSYNEQFF. The CDR3 bases are TGTGCCAGCAGCTTAGGTGGCAGCTACAATGAGCAGTTCTTC.

The V gene is TRBV4-1, the J gene TRBJ2-4; TRBD2 might be the D (6 bases). The CDR3 is made up of 17 amino acids. The ends were cut back, 3 bases at V and 0 bases at J, with 15 bases in the middle. Germline V CDR1 and CDR2: MGHRA, YSYEKL. DNA for the CDR3: TGCGCCAGCAGCCACGGTAGCCGGGGGATAGCCAAAAACATTCAGTACTTC. It yields the protein CASSHGSRGIAKNIQYF.

The rearrangement uses TRBV29-1 and TRBJ2-1; D gene uncertain. V was cut by 2 bases and J by 4 bases, with 12 bases left in between. This CDR3 region has 14 residues. CDR1 and CDR2 from the germline V gene are SQVTM and ANQGSEA. The DNA of the CDR3 is TGCAGCGTTGAACTAGGTGGGCCATACAATGAGCAGTTCTTC. Its protein product is CSVELGGPYNEQFF.

V and J are TRBV7-8 and TRBJ2-7, with a possible D match to TRBD1 (6 bases). Germline V lookup: CDR1 SGHVS, CDR2 FQNEAQ. The length of the CDR3 is 14 residues. Trimming left V 5 bases short and J 0 bases short, with 11 bases between. CDR3 amino acids: CASSRTALSYEQYF. The CDR3, as DNA: TGTGCCAGCAGCCGGACAGCCCTCTCCTACGAGCAGTACTTC.

The CDR3 region has the DNA TGCGCCAGCAGTGAGTGGGGTAGCGGATACTCCTACGAGCAGTACTTC. Its protein is CASSEWGSGYSYEQYF. The V call is TRBV10-2, the J call TRBJ2-7; D possibly corresponds to TRBD2 (6 bases). The ends were cut back, 1 base at V and 0 bases at J, with 13 bases in the middle. Germline assignment: CDR1 WSHSY and CDR2 SAAADI. The CDR3 has 16 amino acids.

This chain connects TRBV11-3 to TRBJ1-2, with TRBD1 matching 8 bases. The CDR3 is 14 residues long. The V gene's germline CDR1 is SGHNT and CDR2 YENEEA. Unmatched junction bases numbered 8, after V lost 4 bases and J lost 7 bases. CDR3 nucleotides: TGTGCCAGCAGCTCACTTGGCGGGACAGGTGGCTACACCTTC. It specifies CASSSLGGTGGYTF.

The chain joins TRBV7-8 to TRBJ1-2; 9 positions agree with TRBD1. The CDR3 runs to 19 residues. The V segment lost 0 bases and the J segment 2 bases; nucleotides outside the gene matches: 13. Germline loops: CDR1 SGHVS, CDR2 FQNEAQ. CDR3: CASSLAPLARDRVNYGYTF. DNA for the CDR3: TGTGCCAGCAGCTTAGCCCCCCTGGCCCGGGACAGGGTGAACTATGGCTACACCTTC.

The count of this clone is one. The chain recombines TRBV4-3 with TRBJ1-1; D might be TRBD1 (5 bases). The CDR3 covers 14 residues. V shed 1 base and J shed 1 base, with 7 bases lying between them. Germline V gene lookup returns CDR1 LGHNA and CDR2 YSLEER. CDR3 sequence reads: CASSQVGENTEAFF. DNA of the CDR3: TGCGCCAGCAGCCAAGTAGGGGAGAACACTGAAGCTTTCTTT.

The rearrangement joins TRBV29-1 to TRBJ2-1; D remains unclear. Germline V gives CDR1 SQVTM, CDR2 ANQGSEA. Trimming left V 4 bases short and J 2 bases short, with 9 bases between. The CDR3 covers 13 residues. CDR3 in amino acids: CSVVADPYNEQFF. The DNA of the CDR3 is TGCAGCGTTGTGGCGGATCCCTACAATGAGCAGTTCTTC.

The table lists this clone with a few counts. CDR3 region: CASSPRSGVRNEQFF. CDR3 nucleotide sequence: TGTGCCAGTAGTCCCCGTTCGGGAGTTCGAAATGAGCAGTTCTTC. The V and J genes are TRBV19 and TRBJ2-1; D is perhaps TRBD2 (6 bases). From germline, CDR1 is LNHDA and CDR2 SQIVND (reference sequence). This CDR3 is 15 amino acids long. V lost 5 bases, J lost 7 bases, and 18 bases lay in between.

J is TRBJ2-1 and V is TRBV11-2; 10 positions agree with TRBD2. Unmatched junction bases numbered 6, after V lost 1 base and J lost 3 bases. This CDR3 has 17 amino acids. Germline-derived CDR1 and CDR2 are SGHAT and FQNNGV. CDR3 nucleotide sequence: TGTGCCAGCAGCTTAGTACCCCTAGCGGGGGACTACAATGAGCAGTTCTTC. This sequence encodes CASSLVPLAGDYNEQFF.